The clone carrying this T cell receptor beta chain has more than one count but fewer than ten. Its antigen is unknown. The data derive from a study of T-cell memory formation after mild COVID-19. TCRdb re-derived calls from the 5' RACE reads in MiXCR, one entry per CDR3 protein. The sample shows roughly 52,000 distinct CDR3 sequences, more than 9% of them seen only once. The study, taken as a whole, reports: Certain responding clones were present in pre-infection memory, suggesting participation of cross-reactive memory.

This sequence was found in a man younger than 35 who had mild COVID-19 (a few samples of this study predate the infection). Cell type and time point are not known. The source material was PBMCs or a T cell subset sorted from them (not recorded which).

The CDR3 loop reads CASGLDTQYF. As DNA, the CDR3 is TGTGCCAGCGGACTAGATACGCAGTATTTT. V is TRBV2 and J is TRBJ2-3; tentative D call: TRBD2 (5 bases). There are 10 residues in the CDR3. Germline V gene lookup returns CDR1 SNHLY and CDR2 FYNNEI. Trimming removed 8 bases at V and 5 bases at J, with 5 bases between.